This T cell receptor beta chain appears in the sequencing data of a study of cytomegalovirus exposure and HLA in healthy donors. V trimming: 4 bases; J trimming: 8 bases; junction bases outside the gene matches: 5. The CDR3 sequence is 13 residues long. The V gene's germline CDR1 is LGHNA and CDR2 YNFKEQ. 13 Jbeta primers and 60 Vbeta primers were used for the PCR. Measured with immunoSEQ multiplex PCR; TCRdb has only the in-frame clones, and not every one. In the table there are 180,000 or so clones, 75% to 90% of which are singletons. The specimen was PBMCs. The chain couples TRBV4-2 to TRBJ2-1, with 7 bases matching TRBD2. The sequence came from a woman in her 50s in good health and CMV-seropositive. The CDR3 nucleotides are TGTGCCAGCAGCCCGCGACGGGGGGATGAGCAGTTCTTC. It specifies CASSPRRGDEQFF.